The 25 T cell receptor beta chains below come from one sample, sequenced in a study of control samples from healthy donors and cancer patients. Using immunoSEQ multiplex PCR, the repertoire was profiled, and TCRdb retains in-frame clones only, with some absent. This table holds roughly 170,000 clones, approximately 95% found once. Material: blood. All receptors come from a man between 18 and 35 years old in good health.

CDR3 loop: CASSDRGGQSEQFF. For the CDR3, the DNA is TGTGCCAGCAGTGATCGGGGGGGCCAAAGTGAGCAGTTCTTC. The V call is TRBV6-4, the J call TRBJ2-1; 8 nucleotides match TRBD2. The CDR3 spans 14 residues. V shed 3 bases, J shed 9 bases, and the junction held 7 bases outside the gene matches. Germline values: CDR1 MRHNA, CDR2 SNTAGT.

This sequence joins TRBV5-6 and TRBJ2-7; tentative D call: TRBD1 (6 bases). The CDR3 sequence is 15 residues long. Germline loops: CDR1 SGHDT, CDR2 YYEEEE. The V end lost 0 bases, the J end lost 2 bases, and 12 bases lay between the germline ends. The CDR3 protein is CASSLGGQYTYEQYF. CDR3 nucleotides: TGTGCCAGCAGCTTGGGAGGACAGTACACCTACGAGCAGTACTTC.

This CDR3 reads CASSSPLAGVGDTQYF. In DNA, the CDR3 is TGTGCCAGCAGCTCCCCACTAGCGGGGGTCGGGGATACGCAGTATTTT. The V call is TRBV7-3, the J call TRBJ2-3; 11 nucleotides agree with TRBD2. CDR1 and CDR2 from the germline V gene are SGHTA and FQGTGA. The V segment lost 4 bases and the J segment 6 bases; nucleotides outside the gene matches: 9. The CDR3 totals 16 residues.

V usage is TRBV11-2 and J usage is TRBJ2-7; 8 bases are a match to TRBD1. The CDR3 runs 16 residues. Germline-derived CDR1 and CDR2 are SGHAT and FQNNGV. V lost 8 bases and J lost 2; bases outside the gene matches: 14. CDR3 protein: CASRNQRTGSPYEQYF. The CDR3 DNA follows: TGTGCCAGCCGCAATCAAAGGACAGGGAGTCCCTACGAGCAGTACTTC.

This clone was seen just once. V and J are TRBV4-1 and TRBJ1-2; the D is unclear. Germline assignment: CDR1 MGHRA and CDR2 YSYEKL. V dropped 4 bases and J dropped 2 bases, with 14 bases sitting between them. CDR3 length: 15 residues. The CDR3 DNA is TGCGCCAGCAGCCTCCGGGAGGGTGTAAACTATGGCTACACCTTC. It encodes CASSLREGVNYGYTF.

V usage is TRBV2 and J usage is TRBJ2-7; D gene unclear. There are 10 residues in the CDR3. V gave up 9 bases and J gave up 2 bases, with 5 bases separating them. The germline V gene has CDR1 SNHLY and CDR2 FYNNEI. Written as DNA, the CDR3 is TGTGCCAGTAAAACCTACGAGCAGTACTTC. Protein: CASKTYEQYF.

This clone was recorded only once. The V and J genes are TRBV3-1 (or the pseudogene TRBV3-2) and TRBJ2-3, with D perhaps assigned TRBD1 or TRBD2 (6 bases each). Germline CDR1 reads LGHDT; CDR2 reads YNNKEL (reference sequence). Deletions cut 2 bases from V and 2 bases from J, with 17 bases between. CDR3 length: 17 residues. For the CDR3, the DNA is TGTGCCAGCAGCCAATGGGGTAGGGGGGCGAACACAGATACGCAGTATTTT. Translation: CASSQWGRGANTDTQYF.

This clone was seen a single time. V usage is TRBV28 and J usage is TRBJ2-7, with 8 bases fitting TRBD1. CDR3 length: 17 amino acids. V lost 4 bases and J lost 1; bases outside the gene matches: 12. CDR1 is MDHEN, CDR2 SYDVKM, per germline. Here the CDR3 DNA reads TGTGCCAGCAGTTCGCCTCCTGGACAGGGAGGATCCTACGAGCAGTACTTC. Protein sequence: CASSSPPGQGGSYEQYF.

The chain combines TRBV7-2 with TRBJ2-5; a weak D match, TRBD2 (6 bases). Germline CDR1 is SGHTA and CDR2 is FQGNSA. The CDR3 runs to 13 residues. V was shortened by 5 bases and J by 4 bases, with 11 bases between the two germline ends. DNA for the CDR3: TGTGCCAGCAGCACTCGACTAGGAGAGACCCAGTACTTC. Translating gives CASSTRLGETQYF.

CDR3 sequence reads: CASSIGGQVEAFF. The DNA of the CDR3 is TGTGCCAGTAGTATTGGGGGGCAGGTTGAAGCTTTCTTT. This chain connects TRBV19 to TRBJ1-1; tentative D call: TRBD1 (6 bases). The CDR3 covers 13 residues. Germline V gene sequence: CDR1 LNHDA, CDR2 SQIVND (reference sequence). V was clipped by 3 bases and J by 7 bases, with 12 bases between them.

The chain has TRBV25-1 and TRBJ2-5; 9 bases are shared with TRBD1. V lost 7 bases and J lost 5; bases outside the gene matches: 11. The CDR3 covers 15 residues. Germline V gene lookup returns CDR1 MGHDK and CDR2 SYGVNS. The CDR3 loop reads CASTTAQGTGETQYF. CDR3 bases: TGTGCCAGCACTACGGCCCAGGGGACAGGGGAGACCCAGTACTTC. The full variable domain, in which reference TRBV25-1 and TRBJ2-5 provide the parts outside the CDR3, is EADIYQTPRYLVIGTGKKITLECSQTMGHDKMYWYQQDPGMELHLIHYSYGVNSTEKGDLSSESTVSRIRTEHFPLTLESARPSHTSQYLCASTTAQGTGETQYFGPGTRLLVL.

The chain recombines TRBV7-3 with TRBJ2-2; no firm D call. There are 13 residues in the CDR3. Deletions cut 6 bases from V and 8 bases from J, with 13 bases between. The germline gives CDR1 SGHTA, CDR2 FQGTGA. CDR3 bases: TGTGCCAGCAGTGCGCCGCTGACAGGGGAGCTGTTTTTT. As protein: CASSAPLTGELFF.

The genes are TRBV10-3 and TRBJ2-7; TRBD1 matches 7 bases. The CDR3 consists of 14 residues. Germline assignment: CDR1 ENHRY and CDR2 SYGVKD. V dropped 0 bases and J dropped 3; count of bases not matched to a gene: 2. DNA of the CDR3: TGTGCCATCAGTGAGTCGGGACAGTACTACGAGCAGTACTTC. Protein sequence: CAISESGQYYEQYF.

This clone has a single count. The chain uses TRBV10-1 and TRBJ2-2; 12 bases fit TRBD2. V lost 5 bases, J lost 8 bases, and 3 bases stayed unmatched. The CDR3 consists of 14 residues. Germline CDR1 is WNHNN and CDR2 is SYGVQD (reference sequence). CDR3 sequence: CASSRTSGDGELFF. Written as DNA, the CDR3 is TGCGCCAGCAGTCGGACTAGCGGGGATGGGGAGCTGTTTTTT.

The chain has TRBV3-1 (or the pseudogene TRBV3-2) and TRBJ1-1; D uncertain. The germline V and J ends were trimmed by 0 bases and 6 bases, with 8 bases remaining between them. Germline CDR1 is LGHDT and CDR2 is YNNKEL (reference sequence). The CDR3 sequence is 13 residues long. The CDR3 DNA reads as TGTGCCAGCAGCCAAGACACGGGTGCTGAAGCTTTCTTT. Amino acids: CASSQDTGAEAFF.

This sequence joins TRBV29-1 and TRBJ2-1; 10 bases fit TRBD2. V trimming: 1 base; J trimming: 0 bases; junction bases outside the gene matches: 12. The germline CDR1 and CDR2 sequences are SQVTM and ANQGSEA. This CDR3 comprises 19 residues. CDR3 residues: CSVEGEVAGGPISYNEQFF. For the CDR3, the DNA is TGCAGCGTTGAAGGAGAGGTAGCGGGGGGCCCAATCTCCTACAATGAGCAGTTCTTC.

The genes are TRBV28 and TRBJ2-1, with 10 bases fitting TRBD2. Trimming removed 2 bases from V and 0 bases from J; junction bases left unmatched: 13. Germline values: CDR1 MDHEN, CDR2 SYDVKM. The CDR3 loop spans 20 amino acids. CDR3: CASSLGPRTSGPLSYNEQFF. CDR3 sequence (DNA): TGTGCCAGCAGTTTAGGGCCTAGGACTAGCGGACCTCTCTCCTACAATGAGCAGTTCTTC.

The V gene is TRBV19, the J gene TRBJ1-5; a possible D gene is TRBD1 (6 bases). Germline CDR1 and CDR2: LNHDA and SQIVND (reference sequence). This CDR3 has 15 amino acids. V lost 4 bases to trimming and J lost 6 bases, with 16 bases between them. The CDR3 sequence is CASSTRGGERQPQHF. DNA of the CDR3: TGTGCCAGTAGTACTCGAGGGGGGGAACGTCAGCCCCAGCATTTT.

The chain has TRBV9 and TRBJ2-7; the match to TRBD2 covers 9 bases. Germline CDR1 reads SGDLS; CDR2 reads YYNGEE. The CDR3 loop spans 15 amino acids. Trimming took 4 bases from V and 6 from J; bases not matched to a gene: 11. CDR3 sequence reads: CASSILSGGVAEQYF. The CDR3 nucleotides read TGTGCCAGCAGCATCCTTAGCGGGGGAGTCGCCGAGCAGTACTTC.

The rearrangement joins TRBV5-1 to TRBJ2-3, with 7 bases that match TRBD2. This CDR3 comprises 13 residues. With V trimmed by 2 bases and J by 6 bases, 3 bases remained unmatched. Germline values: CDR1 SGHRS, CDR2 YFSETQ. The CDR3 protein is CASSFRGVDTQYF. The CDR3, as DNA: TGCGCCAGCAGCTTTCGGGGGGTGGATACGCAGTATTTT.

This clone came up a few times. The same CDR3 is also encoded by other DNA sequences in this sample. This chain joins TRBV6-4 and TRBJ2-2; 11 bases align to TRBD1. The CDR3 length is 16 residues. V lost 3 bases, J lost 6 bases, and 6 bases stayed unmatched. Per germline, CDR1 MRHNA and CDR2 SNTAGT. This chain's CDR3 is CASSDQGTGGAGELFF. CDR3 DNA sequence: TGTGCCAGCAGTGATCAAGGGACAGGGGGTGCCGGGGAGCTGTTTTTT.

This chain joins TRBV6-5 and TRBJ1-1; 8 nucleotides agree with TRBD1. The CDR3 length is 12 residues. V lost 8 bases to trimming and J lost 5 bases; unmatched junction nucleotides: 4. The V gene's germline CDR1 is MNHEY and CDR2 SVGAGI. The CDR3, as DNA: TGTGCCAGCCACGACAGGGGTACTGAAGCTTTCTTT. It encodes CASHDRGTEAFF.

The V call is TRBV9, the J call TRBJ1-6; TRBD1 might be the D (5 bases). From germline, CDR1 is SGDLS and CDR2 YYNGEE. This CDR3 is built from 13 residues. V was shortened by 7 bases and J by 9 bases, with 14 bases between the two germline ends. The chain's CDR3 is CASEEGSGSPLHF. CDR3 in DNA: TGTGCCAGCGAGGAGGGGTCGGGTTCACCCCTCCACTTT. Full variable domain (missing parts from reference TRBV9 and TRBJ1-6): DSGVTQTPKHLITATGQRVTLRCSPRSGDLSVYWYQQSLDQGLQFLIQYYNGEERAKGNILERFSAQQFPDLHSELNLSSLELGDSALYFCASEEGSGSPLHFGNGTRLTVT.

The DNA for the CDR3 is TGTGCCAGTAGTATTTCTCGGACGGTAACGGGTAGCAATCAGCCCCAGCATTTT. Protein: CASSISRTVTGSNQPQHF. The chain couples TRBV19 to TRBJ1-5; D remains ambiguous. This CDR3 is 18 amino acids long. Germline loops: CDR1 LNHDA, CDR2 SQIVND (reference sequence). With 3 bases removed from V and 0 bases from J, the gap between germline ends came to 18 bases.

CDR3 coding DNA: TGTGCCAGCAGCGTCACAGGGGAGGCTTTCTATGGCTACACCTTC. Amino acid sequence: CASSVTGEAFYGYTF. V and J are TRBV9 and TRBJ1-2; TRBD1 matches at 7 bases. This CDR3 spans 15 amino acids. The V gene's germline CDR1 is SGDLS and CDR2 YYNGEE. The V gene end was trimmed by 2 bases and the J gene end by 4 bases; junction bases not matched to a gene: 8.